This TCR beta chain was sequenced in a study of human T cells and chemical hapten exposure. Study observations and caveats: There was a positive correlation between PT1 expanded TCR counts and patch test score. After DPC sensitization, TCRs above 1 in 1000 frequency showed no change.

Time point described: patch test 2, 6 weeks after DPC sensitization. Treatment defined: therapeutic diphenylcyclopropenone sensitization with weekly scalp DPC. Prior to each patch test being applied, blood was drawn. Looked up from germline, CDR1 is LGHDT and CDR2 is YNNKEL (reference sequence). The V and J ends lost 0 bases and 5 bases respectively, with 17 bases between them. There are 16 residues in the CDR3. A note on this clonotype: As yet, its antigen is unknown.

In the original workflow: With a range of about 20,000 to 750,000, the median per sample was around 96,000 TCRs. TCRdb re-called the RACE reads through MiXCR, storing one row per CDR3 protein. The V and J calls and clone size come from TCRdb's table, not from the authors' own analysis. The sample has roughly 54,000 distinct CDR3 sequences; 9.9% are singletons. The TCR sequence derives from a woman aged 45-65 years with alopecia areata. Some clones in this sample may be carry-over from other donors' samples. The sample in question was whole blood, obtained in connection with sensitization to the hapten diphenylcyclopropenone (DPC). J is TRBJ2-7 and V is TRBV3-1; the D is unclear. The CDR3 here is CASSQDAVAGFDEQYF. CDR3 DNA: TGTGCCAGCAGCCAAGATGCAGTAGCTGGGTTCGACGAGCAGTACTTC.